Below are 24 T cell receptor beta chains sequenced from a single sample in a study of cytomegalovirus exposure and HLA in healthy donors. The study ran its PCR with 60 Vbeta and 13 Jbeta primers. Assay used: immunoSEQ multiplex PCR; TCRdb lists only in-frame clones, some missing. Of some 150,000 clones listed, around 73% were seen once; the top ten hold about 1.3%. The sequenced material came from PBMCs. These receptors all come from a male donor in good health and CMV-seronegative.

V usage is TRBV28 and J usage is TRBJ2-7; D is possibly TRBD1 (5 bases). CDR1 is MDHEN and CDR2 is SYDVKM in the germline V gene. Between the trimmed V and J ends, which lost 7 bases and 5 bases, there was a span of 15 bases. The CDR3 loop spans 13 amino acids. DNA of the CDR3: TGTGCCAGCAACTCCGCCCAGGGAAACGAGCAGTACTTC. Its translation is CASNSAQGNEQYF.

The V call is TRBV2, the J call TRBJ1-4; 7 positions match TRBD1. V dropped 8 bases and J dropped 16; count of bases not matched to a gene: 7. The CDR3 consists of 10 residues. Germline V CDR1 and CDR2: SNHLY, FYNNEI. The CDR3 DNA is TGTGCCAGCGGTGGACAGGCGACGTTTTTT. Protein product: CASGGQATFF.

This chain connects TRBV12-5 to TRBJ2-1; D is possibly TRBD1 (5 bases). Trimming shortened V by 3 bases and J by 13 bases, and 10 bases separated the two germline ends. CDR3 size: 11 residues. CDR1 is LGHNT, CDR2 FRNRAP, per germline. The CDR3 is CASGFTRTQFF. The CDR3 DNA reads TGTGCTAGTGGTTTTACCCGGACACAGTTCTTC.

The gene calls are TRBV6-4 and TRBJ1-1; 11 nucleotides match TRBD1. Trimming at V came to 6 bases and at J to 11 bases, leaving 5 bases not matched to a gene. Germline V gene lookup returns CDR1 MRHNA and CDR2 SNTAGT. The length of the CDR3 is 12 residues. In nucleotides, the CDR3 is TGTGCCAGCAGGGACGGACAGGGGGCGGCTTTCTTT. It encodes CASRDGQGAAFF.

The chain uses TRBV7-7 and TRBJ2-2, with 9 bases matching TRBD1. CDR3 length: 15 residues. J was trimmed by 6 bases and V by 5 bases; bases with no gene match: 7. Germline lookup yields CDR1 SSHAT and CDR2 FNYEAQ (reference sequence). For the CDR3, the DNA is TGTGCCAGCAGCCCCGGGACAGGGCGGGCCGGGGAGCTGTTTTTT. This encodes CASSPGTGRAGELFF.

This clone was seen only a few times. The V call is TRBV6-5, the J call TRBJ2-5, with 8 bases lining up with TRBD1. With the DNA end fitting TRBJ2-7 better, the J assignment may be wrong. This CDR3 spans 14 amino acids. Per germline, CDR1 MNHEY and CDR2 SVGAGI. Here the CDR3 DNA reads TGTGCCAGCAGTACCCGGACAGGGCTCTACGAGCAGTACTTC. Translated: CASSTRTGLYEQYF.

This chain connects TRBV11-3 to TRBJ2-1; tentative D call: TRBD2 (5 bases). Per the germline V gene, CDR1 is SGHNT and CDR2 is YENEEA. V was shortened by 5 bases and J by 7 bases, with 12 bases between the two germline ends. This CDR3 spans 13 amino acids. The CDR3 loop reads CASSGTRANEQFF. The CDR3 DNA reads TGTGCCAGCAGCGGTACTAGGGCGAATGAGCAGTTCTTC.

In this sample, this clone turned up a few times. The chain has TRBV7-2 and TRBJ1-5; 10 bases match TRBD1. This CDR3 comprises 15 residues. V was pared by 3 bases and J by 2 bases, with 1 base of the junction left unmatched. CDR1 and CDR2 (germline): SGHTA, FQGNSA. The CDR3 DNA follows: TGTGCCAGCAGCTTGGACAGGGGGGGCAATCAGCCCCAGCATTTT. It is translated as CASSLDRGGNQPQHF.

This chain joins TRBV5-4 and TRBJ2-2, with 14 bases fitting TRBD2. Germline CDR1 SGHNT, CDR2 YYREEE (reference sequence). Trimming took 0 bases from V and 4 from J; bases not matched to a gene: 2. The CDR3 covers 17 residues. CDR3 residues: CASSLAGTSGSTGELFF. The CDR3 DNA is TGTGCCAGCAGCTTGGCTGGGACTAGCGGGAGCACCGGGGAGCTGTTTTTT.

The CDR3 coding sequence is TGTGCCAGCTCACCAACGGGACAGGGGGCTCAAGAGACCCAGTACTTC. This translates into CASSPTGQGAQETQYF. V is TRBV18 and J is TRBJ2-5; 12 bases are a match to TRBD1. The germline CDR1 and CDR2 sequences are KGHSH and LQKENI. Trimming took 2 bases from V and 2 from J; bases not matched to a gene: 3. The CDR3 spans 16 residues. The variable domain in full, completed from reference TRBV18 and TRBJ2-5, reads NAGVMQNPRHLVRRRGQEARLRCSPMKGHSHVYWYRQLPEEGLKFMVYLQKENIIDESGMPKERFSAEFPKEGPSILRIQQVVRGDSAAYFCASSPTGQGAQETQYFGPGTRLLVL.

This chain joins TRBV30 and TRBJ2-2, with D possibly matching TRBD2 (5 bases). The V end was cut by 0 bases, the J end by 5 bases, with 13 bases between. This CDR3 contains 15 residues. Per the germline V gene, CDR1 is GTSNPN and CDR2 is SVGIG (reference sequence). The CDR3 DNA is TGTGCCTGGAGTGTTGAGGGCGGGTGGACCGGGGAGCTGTTTTTT. It is translated as CAWSVEGGWTGELFF.

The chain employs TRBV14 and TRBJ2-5, with D possibly being TRBD2 (5 bases). The DNA end is more similar to TRBJ2-7, so the J call may be wrong. Germline CDR1 is SGHDN and CDR2 is FVKESK. The CDR3 loop spans 14 amino acids. The CDR3 protein is CASSRAGDPYEQYF. DNA for the CDR3: TGTGCCAGCAGCCGGGCGGGCGACCCCTACGAGCAGTACTTC.

The V call is TRBV7-2, the J call TRBJ1-3; 7 nucleotides match TRBD1. The CDR3 extends over 15 amino acids. The germline V gene encodes CDR1 SGHTA and CDR2 FQGNSA. J was trimmed by 0 bases and V by 4 bases; bases with no gene match: 3. DNA of the CDR3: TGTGCCAGCAGCTCGTACAGGGGCTCTGGAAACACCATATATTTT. This sequence encodes CASSSYRGSGNTIYF.

This chain uses TRBV6-1 with TRBJ1-3; D not resolved. The V end lost 1 base, the J end lost 0 bases, and 7 bases lay between the germline ends. The CDR3 covers 15 residues. In germline, CDR1 is MNHNS, CDR2 SASEGT. The CDR3 DNA is TGTGCCAGCAGTGAAGGCGTTAGCTCTGGAAACACCATATATTTT. Translation gives CASSEGVSSGNTIYF.

The chain has TRBV5-6 and TRBJ2-7; tentative D call: TRBD1 (5 bases). The V end was cut by 3 bases, the J end by 1 base, with 8 bases between. The CDR3 loop spans 13 amino acids. Germline V gene data show CDR1 as SGHDT and CDR2 as YYEEEE. The CDR3 loop is CASSWTTSYEQYF. CDR3 sequence (DNA): TGTGCCAGCAGCTGGACAACTTCCTACGAGCAGTACTTC.

The chain recombines TRBV7-8 with TRBJ2-3, with TRBD2 matching 13 bases. Germline loops: CDR1 SGHVS, CDR2 FQNEAQ. The CDR3 extends over 17 amino acids. J was trimmed by 5 bases and V by 0 bases; bases with no gene match: 5. CDR3 loop: CASSLAGLAGEQDTQYF. The CDR3 nucleotides are TGTGCCAGCAGCTTAGCTGGACTAGCGGGGGAACAAGATACGCAGTATTTT.

V and J are TRBV6-1 and TRBJ2-5; 12 bases align to TRBD2. Germline CDR1 and CDR2: MNHNS and SASEGT. The CDR3 loop spans 16 amino acids. J gave up 2 bases and V 4 bases, and 5 bases lay outside the gene matches. The CDR3 here is CASSAPGLAGQETQYF. CDR3 bases: TGTGCCAGCAGTGCGCCCGGACTAGCGGGACAAGAGACCCAGTACTTC.

The chain carries TRBV6-6 and TRBJ1-2; 7 bases align to TRBD1. CDR1 and CDR2 (germline): MNHNY, SVGAGI (reference sequence). Trimming took 6 bases from V and 8 from J; bases not matched to a gene: 12. CDR3 length: 14 amino acids. The CDR3 spells CASSLPTGSEGYTF. CDR3 coding DNA: TGTGCCAGCAGCCTCCCGACAGGGAGTGAAGGCTACACCTTC.

The chain carries TRBV6-1 and TRBJ1-1; 8 bases map to TRBD1. The CDR3 loop spans 14 amino acids. V shed 2 bases, J shed 11 bases, and the junction held 10 bases outside the gene matches. Germline CDR1 reads MNHNS; CDR2 reads SASEGT. The CDR3 bases are TGTGCCAGCAGTGAATCCCGGACAGGGAGGAACGCTTTCTTT. Amino acids: CASSESRTGRNAFF.

The chain links TRBV6-1 to TRBJ2-3; D is unresolved. CDR1 is MNHNS, CDR2 SASEGT, per germline. V lost 4 bases to trimming and J lost 1 base, with 9 bases between them. This CDR3 region has 14 residues. CDR3 coding DNA: TGTGCCAGCAGTGCCGAAACTCGCACAGATACGCAGTATTTT. This gives the protein CASSAETRTDTQYF.

The chain employs TRBV28 and TRBJ1-1; D may be TRBD1 (6 bases). CDR1 and CDR2 from the germline V gene are MDHEN and SYDVKM. This CDR3 is built from 14 residues. The V end lost 5 bases, the J end lost 0 bases, and 10 bases lay between the germline ends. The CDR3 region has the DNA TGTGCCAGCAGTGTCACAGGGTTGAACACTGAAGCTTTCTTT. Its protein product is CASSVTGLNTEAFF.

This clone came up a few times. The rearrangement uses TRBV4-2 and TRBJ1-1; 9 bases agree with TRBD1. V was pared by 5 bases and J by 5 bases, with 6 bases of the junction left unmatched. The CDR3 spans 14 residues. CDR1 is LGHNA and CDR2 is YNFKEQ in the germline V gene. In nucleotides, the CDR3 is TGTGCCAGCAGCGTAGGGGACAGGGAGACTGAAGCTTTCTTT. It encodes CASSVGDRETEAFF.

V usage is TRBV5-6 and J usage is TRBJ1-5, with D possibly being TRBD1 (5 bases). Germline V CDR1 and CDR2: SGHDT, YYEEEE. The V gene lost 4 bases and the J gene lost 0 bases, with 11 bases spanning the gap. The CDR3 has 15 amino acids. CDR3 DNA sequence: TGTGCCAGCAGCGCAGGGTTATATAGCAATCAGCCCCAGCATTTT. Amino acids: CASSAGLYSNQPQHF.

This clone has only a few counts. The chain is built from TRBV29-1 and TRBJ2-1, with D possibly being TRBD2 (6 bases). The CDR3 length is 16 residues. Germline loops: CDR1 SQVTM, CDR2 ANQGSEA. Trimming removed 0 bases from V and 2 bases from J, with 14 bases in between. The CDR3 protein is CSVEDPQRAPYNEQFF. CDR3 nucleotides: TGCAGCGTTGAAGATCCGCAGCGGGCACCCTACAATGAGCAGTTCTTC.